These 10 T cell receptor beta chains were all obtained from the same sample, sequenced in a study of T cell clones after liver transplantation. Assay used: immunoSEQ multiplex PCR; TCRdb lists only in-frame clones, some missing. Of tens of thousands of clones in the sample, 70% to 75% were seen once. The sample consisted of CD4+ T cells from blood, taken at the 22-month timepoint. These receptors were obtained from a human patient who received a liver transplant. The graft donor may have given rise to some T cells.

The CDR3 DNA reads as TGCGCCAGCAGCGCGACAGGGGGCGATGGCTACACCTTC. Amino acids: CASSATGGDGYTF. The V and J genes are TRBV10-1 and TRBJ1-2; the match to TRBD1 covers 10 bases. In germline, CDR1 is WNHNN, CDR2 SYGVQD (reference sequence). The CDR3 runs 13 residues. The J segment lost 6 bases and the V segment lost 6 bases, leaving 4 bases of the junction unmatched.

This chain uses TRBV7-2 with TRBJ2-2; no clear D. CDR3 length equals 12 residues. With 6 bases removed from V and 5 bases from J, the gap between germline ends came to 7 bases. Looked up from germline, CDR1 is SGHTA and CDR2 is FQGNSA. The chain's CDR3 is CASRSMTGELFF. The CDR3 region has the DNA TGTGCCAGCAGATCGATGACCGGGGAGCTGTTTTTT.

A few counts support this clone. V and J are TRBV4-1 and TRBJ1-1; D call uncertain. V gave up 2 bases and J gave up 2 bases, with 6 bases separating them. The CDR3 totals 13 residues. The germline V gene has CDR1 MGHRA and CDR2 YSYEKL. The CDR3 bases are TGCGCCAGCAGCCAATCCGTCAACACTGAAGCTTTCTTT. Translated, it gives CASSQSVNTEAFF.

The chain has TRBV28 and TRBJ2-4; no firm D call. The ends were cut back, 5 bases at V and 4 bases at J, with 6 bases in the middle. This CDR3 is 12 amino acids long. The germline CDR1 and CDR2 sequences are MDHEN and SYDVKM. The chain's CDR3 is CASSPTKNIQYF. In nucleotides, the CDR3 is TGTGCCAGCAGTCCGACTAAAAACATTCAGTACTTC. The full variable domain, in which reference TRBV28 and TRBJ2-4 provide the parts outside the CDR3, is DVKVTQSSRYLVKRTGEKVFLECVQDMDHENMFWYRQDPGLGLRLIYFSYDVKMKEKGDIPEGYSVSREKKERFSLILESASTNQTSMYLCASSPTKNIQYFGAGTRLSVL.

The chain is built from TRBV6-1 and TRBJ2-5; 9 bases are a match to TRBD1. The junction had 9 bases not matched to a gene; V was cut back by 6 bases and J by 4 bases. Germline CDR1 MNHNS, CDR2 SASEGT. The CDR3 totals 15 residues. The CDR3 DNA follows: TGTGCCAGCAGCCTCGGGACAGGGAGGCGAGAGACCCAGTACTTC. It encodes CASSLGTGRRETQYF.

This chain joins TRBV19 and TRBJ1-5; 8 nucleotides match TRBD1. The trim removed 9 bases at V and 6 bases at J, leaving 7 bases unmatched. In germline, CDR1 is LNHDA, CDR2 SQIVND (reference sequence). This CDR3 region has 13 residues. The CDR3 nucleotides are TGTGCCAGCTCGGACAGGGTTTTTCAGCCCCAGCATTTT. Translating gives CASSDRVFQPQHF.

The chain joins TRBV6-5 to TRBJ1-4; 10 bases fit TRBD1. This CDR3 spans 15 amino acids. Germline-derived CDR1 and CDR2 are MNHEY and SVGAGI. V shed 2 bases, J shed 6 bases, and the junction held 3 bases outside the gene matches. The CDR3, as DNA: TGTGCCAGCAGTTACCGGACAGGGGGGTATGAAAAACTGTTTTTT. Its translation is CASSYRTGGYEKLFF.

This chain connects TRBV30 to TRBJ2-2; TRBD1 is a possible D gene (5 bases). Germline CDR1 is GTSNPN and CDR2 is SVGIG (reference sequence). Trimming took 1 base from V and 5 from J, leaving 8 bases between them. The CDR3 runs to 13 residues. CDR3 in DNA: TGTGCCTGGAGTGGACAGCAAACCGGGGAGCTGTTTTTT. Translated, it gives CAWSGQQTGELFF.

V and J are TRBV7-6 and TRBJ2-3, with 9 bases lining up with TRBD2. Looked up from germline, CDR1 is SGHVS and CDR2 is FNYEAQ. The CDR3 length is 15 residues. Trimming took 6 bases from V and 2 from J; bases not matched to a gene: 6. This chain's CDR3 is CASSSAGGNTDTQYF. The CDR3 nucleotides are TGTGCCAGCAGTTCCGCGGGGGGGAACACAGATACGCAGTATTTT.

This clone was detected once. The chain has TRBV29-1 and TRBJ2-3; D may be TRBD1 (6 bases). Trimming pared 7 bases from V and 6 bases from J, leaving 17 bases between. CDR3 length: 13 amino acids. CDR1 SQVTM and CDR2 ANQGSEA come from the germline V gene. The CDR3 DNA reads as TGCAGCGCCCGGTTGACAGGTGGGGATACGCAGTATTTT. This sequence encodes CSARLTGGDTQYF.